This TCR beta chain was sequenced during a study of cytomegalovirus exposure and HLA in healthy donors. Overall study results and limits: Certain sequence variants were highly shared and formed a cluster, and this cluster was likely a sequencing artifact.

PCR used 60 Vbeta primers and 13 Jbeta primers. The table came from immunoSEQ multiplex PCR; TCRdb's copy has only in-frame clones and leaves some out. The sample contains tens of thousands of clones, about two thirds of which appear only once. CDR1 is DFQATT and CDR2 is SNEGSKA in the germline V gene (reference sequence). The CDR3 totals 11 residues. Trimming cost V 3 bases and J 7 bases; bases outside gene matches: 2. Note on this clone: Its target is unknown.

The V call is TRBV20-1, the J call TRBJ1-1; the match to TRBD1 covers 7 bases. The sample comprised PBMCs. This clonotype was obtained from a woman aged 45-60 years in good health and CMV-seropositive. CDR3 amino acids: CSARGQHEAFF. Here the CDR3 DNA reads TGCAGTGCTAGGGGACAGCATGAAGCTTTCTTT.